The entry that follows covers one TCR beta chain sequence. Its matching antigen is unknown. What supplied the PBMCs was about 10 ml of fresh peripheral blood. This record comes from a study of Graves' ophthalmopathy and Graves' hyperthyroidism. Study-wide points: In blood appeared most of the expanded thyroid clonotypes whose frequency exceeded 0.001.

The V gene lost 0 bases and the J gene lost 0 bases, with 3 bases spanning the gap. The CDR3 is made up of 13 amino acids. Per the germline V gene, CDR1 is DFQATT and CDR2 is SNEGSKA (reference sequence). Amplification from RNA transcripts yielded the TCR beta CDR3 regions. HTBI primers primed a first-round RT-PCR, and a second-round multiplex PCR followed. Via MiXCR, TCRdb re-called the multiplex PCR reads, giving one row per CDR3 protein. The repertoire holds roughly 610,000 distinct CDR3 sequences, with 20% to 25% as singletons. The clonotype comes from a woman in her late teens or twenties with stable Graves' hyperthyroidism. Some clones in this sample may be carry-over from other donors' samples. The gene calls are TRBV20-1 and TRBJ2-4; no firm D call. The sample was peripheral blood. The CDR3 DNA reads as TGCAGTGCTAGAGAACAAGCCAAAAACATTCAGTACTTC. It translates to CSAREQAKNIQYF.